A selection of T cell receptor beta chains follows, all from one sample in a study of PD-1 blockade in classical Hodgkin lymphoma. TCRdb's copy holds only in-frame clones and misses some; the assay was immunoSEQ multiplex PCR. Among tens of thousands of clones listed, about 93% were seen once. The sample was peripheral blood mononuclear cells (PBMCs), taken at baseline. The receptors shown here come from a human donor with classical Hodgkin lymphoma. The CDR3 runs from the conserved cysteine through the conserved F or W. The D gene is left open where the match is weak. A row's size may be missing; if present it is once, few, many or a size class.

clone_size	d_call	v_call	j_call	cdr3_aa	cdr3_nt
NA	NA	TRBV11-2	TRBJ2-3	CASSPRGGSTDTQYF	TGTGCCAGCAGCCCCCGGGGAGGAAGCACAGATACGCAGTATTTT
NA	NA	TRBV6-5	TRBJ1-1	CASSAPGGGTEAFF	TGTGCCAGCAGTGCTCCCGGTGGGGGCACTGAAGCTTTCTTT
NA	NA	TRBV27	TRBJ2-1	CASSSPGVGQFF	TGTGCCAGCAGTTCCCCAGGGGTTGGGCAGTTCTTC
NA	NA	TRBV27	TRBJ2-3	CASSSLGARSTDTQYF	TGTGCCAGCAGTTCCCTGGGGGCGCGAAGCACAGATACGCAGTATTTT
NA	TRBD1	TRBV5-4	TRBJ1-6	CASSLETGESPLHF	TGTGCCAGCAGCTTGGAGACAGGGGAGTCACCCCTCCACTTT
NA	NA	TRBV19	TRBJ1-4	CASSRGQRSEKLFF	TGTGCCAGTAGCCGGGGGCAGCGGAGTGAAAAACTGTTTTTT
once	NA	TRBV9	TRBJ2-2	CASSPRGRTGELFF	TGTGCCAGCAGCCCCCGGGGGAGGACCGGGGAGCTGTTTTTT
NA	NA	TRBV4-2	TRBJ1-3	CASSQDWWGRVDSGNTIYF	TGTGCCAGCAGCCAAGATTGGTGGGGCAGGGTGGACTCTGGAAACACCATATATTTT
NA	TRBD1	TRBV7-9	TRBJ1-4	CASSPGQGAEKLFF	TGTGCCAGCAGTCCGGGACAGGGGGCTGAAAAACTGTTTTTT
NA	TRBD1	TRBV7-9	TRBJ1-4	CASSLDRVEEKLFF	TGTGCCAGCAGCTTGGACAGGGTAGAAGAAAAACTGTTTTTT
NA	NA	TRBV11-2	TRBJ2-1	CASSRSDYYNEQFF	TGTGCCAGCAGCCGTTCGGACTACTACAATGAGCAGTTCTTC
NA	NA	TRBV28	TRBJ1-1	CASCIPDSYTEAFF	TGTGCCAGCTGTATCCCGGACAGCTACACTGAAGCTTTCTTT
NA	NA	TRBV19	TRBJ2-2	CASTFGKAGELFF	TGTGCCAGTACCTTCGGGAAAGCCGGGGAGCTGTTTTTT
NA	NA	TRBV6-5	TRBJ2-1	CASSPSSGAYNEQFF	TGTGCCAGCAGCCCTAGTTCCGGTGCCTACAATGAGCAGTTCTTC
once	TRBD1	TRBV9	TRBJ1-2	CASSGGTASNYGYTF	TGTGCCAGCAGCGGCGGGACAGCCTCTAACTATGGCTACACCTTC
NA	NA	TRBV6-5	TRBJ2-1	CASSPRSPSYNEQFF	TGTGCCAGCAGTCCTAGGAGCCCGTCCTACAATGAGCAGTTCTTC
NA	NA	TRBV18	TRBJ1-4	CASSPIDSANEKLFF	TGTGCCAGCTCACCAATTGACAGCGCTAATGAAAAACTGTTTTTT
NA	TRBD2	TRBV7-9	TRBJ2-3	CASSLTSGGAGPTDTQYF	TGTGCCAGCAGCTTAACTAGCGGGGGGGCCGGTCCCACAGATACGCAGTATTTT
NA	NA	TRBV29-1	TRBJ1-3	CSVVSTGEAGNTIYF	TGCAGCGTCGTCAGCACGGGAGAGGCTGGAAACACCATATATTTT
NA	NA	TRBV4-2	TRBJ1-1	CASSQDHRGNTEAFF	TGTGCCAGCAGCCAAGATCACCGGGGGAACACTGAAGCTTTCTTT
NA	NA	TRBV5-8	TRBJ2-1	CASKAFPYNEQFF	TGTGCCAGCAAGGCCTTTCCTTACAATGAGCAGTTCTTC
once	NA	TRBV10-3	TRBJ2-2	CATLSGGRLSGELFF	TGTGCCACCCTGTCTGGAGGACGATTATCCGGGGAGCTGTTTTTT
once	NA	TRBV10-2	TRBJ2-5	CASKGNNRETQYF	TGCGCCAGCAAGGGGAATAATCGGGAGACCCAGTACTTC
NA	TRBD2	TRBV11-2	TRBJ2-7	CASRGLAGPLPTHEQYF	TGTGCCAGCAGAGGACTAGCGGGGCCTCTGCCTACCCACGAGCAGTACTTC